This TCR beta chain was identified in a study of blood T cell repertoires in COVID-19. Study-level background: Samples representing acute and convalescent COVID-19 were sourced from the United States, Italy and Spain. In each case, the material was cDNA or gDNA derived from T cells, B-cell-depleted T cells, or PBMCs.

The protocol was immunoSEQ multiplex PCR, while the TCRdb copy is restricted to in-frame clones and leaves out a portion. The data contain about 340,000 clones, 83% of them seen just once; the ten biggest clones take up about 3%. Sequences were obtained from peripheral blood. The TCR sequence derives from a man aged 25-45 years with active or convalescent COVID-19.

The CDR3 is CASSTLAGGSYEQYF. The CDR3, as DNA: TGTGCCAGCTCGACACTAGCGGGAGGGTCCTACGAGCAGTACTTC. The chain recombines TRBV18 with TRBJ2-7; 13 bases map to TRBD2. Germline V lookup: CDR1 KGHSH, CDR2 LQKENI. After removal of 6 bases from V and 1 base from J, the junction contained 3 bases not matched to a gene. CDR3 length: 15 amino acids.